The 24 T cell receptor beta chains in this list originate from one sample, sequenced in a study of cytomegalovirus exposure and HLA in healthy donors. Here immunoSEQ multiplex PCR was the method, and the copy in TCRdb shows in-frame clones only, minus some. The sample holds tens of thousands of clones, 95% to 97% seen once. The sequenced sample consisted of PBMCs. The source of these receptors is a woman under 30 in good health and CMV-seronegative.

The chain links TRBV2 to TRBJ2-5; 8 bases fit TRBD2. Trimming at V came to 7 bases and at J to 5 bases, leaving 9 bases not matched to a gene. Per the germline V gene, CDR1 is SNHLY and CDR2 is FYNNEI. CDR3 length: 14 residues. The CDR3 nucleotides read TGTGCCAGCAATCCCCGGGAGGGAGGGGAGACCCAGTACTTC. It specifies CASNPREGGETQYF.

The chain employs TRBV7-8 and TRBJ2-3; D might be TRBD2 (6 bases). The germline gives CDR1 SGHVS, CDR2 FQNEAQ. This CDR3 comprises 14 residues. Trimming took off 7 bases at V and 0 bases at J, with 11 bases between the two ends. The CDR3 here is CASKAGPSTDTQYF. CDR3 nucleotides: TGTGCCAGCAAGGCGGGACCTAGCACAGATACGCAGTATTTT.

The rearrangement links TRBV11-2 to TRBJ1-3; D might be TRBD1 (5 bases). CDR3 length: 17 amino acids. Germline V gene data show CDR1 as SGHAT and CDR2 as FQNNGV. The germline V and J ends were trimmed by 1 base and 3 bases, with 16 bases remaining between them. CDR3 amino acids: CASSLASRVLGGNTIYF. The CDR3 region has the DNA TGTGCCAGCAGCTTAGCCTCCAGGGTATTGGGTGGAAACACCATATATTTT.

The chain combines TRBV25-1 with TRBJ1-2; D is undetermined. The V end was cut by 6 bases, the J end by 6 bases, with 14 bases between. The CDR3 extends over 13 amino acids. The germline CDR1 and CDR2 sequences are MGHDK and SYGVNS. As DNA, the CDR3 is TGTGCCAGCAGCCCTACGGGGATCCATGGCTACACCTTC. Amino acid sequence: CASSPTGIHGYTF.

The V call is TRBV19, the J call TRBJ1-1, with 8 bases lining up with TRBD1. The junction had 6 bases not matched to a gene; V was cut back by 6 bases and J by 6 bases. The germline V gene encodes CDR1 LNHDA and CDR2 SQIVND (reference sequence). The CDR3 is made up of 13 amino acids. The CDR3 spells CASRFDRGPEAFF. The CDR3 nucleotides read TGTGCCAGTAGGTTCGACAGGGGCCCTGAAGCTTTCTTT.

The chain carries TRBV27 and TRBJ2-7, with 8 positions matching TRBD1. The CDR3 has 16 residues. Germline V CDR1 and CDR2: MNHEY, SMNVEV (reference sequence). The ends lost 4 bases at V and 0 bases at J; junction bases unmatched: 8. CDR3 sequence (DNA): TGTGCCAGCAGTTCCCTCCCCGGGACAGGCTCCTACGAGCAGTACTTC. It encodes CASSSLPGTGSYEQYF.

CDR3 protein: CASSITGARTDTQYF. The CDR3 bases are TGTGCCAGCAGTATCACAGGCGCCCGAACAGATACGCAGTATTTT. The J gene is TRBJ2-3, the V gene TRBV27; tentative D call: TRBD1 (5 bases). The CDR3 sequence is 15 residues long. Germline V lookup: CDR1 MNHEY, CDR2 SMNVEV (reference sequence). Trimming took 5 bases from V and 3 from J, leaving 15 bases between them.

The V and J genes are TRBV4-2 and TRBJ2-7, with TRBD2 matching 8 bases. J lost 0 bases, V lost 2 bases, and 3 bases had no gene match. The CDR3 length is 15 residues. Looked up from germline, CDR1 is LGHNA and CDR2 is YNFKEQ. The CDR3 sequence: CASSQHSGNSYEQYF. The CDR3 nucleotides are TGTGCCAGCAGCCAACATAGCGGGAACTCCTACGAGCAGTACTTC.

V is TRBV10-3 and J is TRBJ2-7, with TRBD1 as a possible D gene (5 bases). The CDR3 is made up of 17 amino acids. V was trimmed by 3 bases and J by 2 bases, leaving 20 bases between them. Germline assignment: CDR1 ENHRY and CDR2 SYGVKD. CDR3 in DNA: TGTGCCATCAGTGACCTCCTCGACAGTCAAGGGCCCTACGAGCAGTACTTC. It encodes CAISDLLDSQGPYEQYF.

This sequence joins TRBV5-1 and TRBJ1-3; the D is unclear. Germline CDR1 SGHRS, CDR2 YFSETQ. The V and J ends lost 2 bases and 2 bases respectively, with 17 bases between them. This CDR3 comprises 17 residues. The CDR3 loop reads CASSFSQVGEPGNTIYF. The CDR3 nucleotides read TGCGCCAGCAGCTTCTCTCAGGTCGGGGAGCCTGGAAACACCATATATTTT.

The rearrangement joins TRBV14 to TRBJ1-2, with D uncertain. From germline, CDR1 is SGHDN and CDR2 FVKESK. Deletions cut 1 base from V and 4 bases from J, with 10 bases between. This CDR3 contains 14 residues. CDR3 coding DNA: TGTGCCAGCAGCCAAGGGCCCGGGTTCTATGGCTACACCTTC. As protein: CASSQGPGFYGYTF.

The genes are TRBV10-1 and TRBJ2-2, with TRBD2 identical over 7 bases. CDR1 and CDR2 (germline): WNHNN, SYGVQD (reference sequence). The CDR3 has 15 amino acids. Trimming removed 3 bases from V and 3 bases from J; junction bases left unmatched: 4. The CDR3 is CASSEMAGDTGELFF. The CDR3 nucleotides are TGCGCCAGCAGTGAAATGGCGGGAGACACCGGGGAGCTGTTTTTT.

This clone was found once. The chain links TRBV28 to TRBJ2-6; a weak D match, TRBD1 (6 bases). The CDR3 is 16 amino acids. The ends were cut back, 2 bases at V and 4 bases at J, with 12 bases in the middle. CDR1 is MDHEN, CDR2 SYDVKM, per germline. This chain's CDR3 is CASSLAGAEGANVLTF. CDR3 bases: TGTGCCAGCAGTTTAGCAGGGGCGGAAGGGGCCAACGTCCTGACTTTC.

This sequence joins TRBV29-1 and TRBJ2-2, with TRBD2 as a possible D gene (6 bases). V gave up 7 bases and J gave up 1 base, with 13 bases separating them. Per germline, CDR1 SQVTM and CDR2 ANQGSEA. This CDR3 region has 14 residues. The DNA of the CDR3 is TGCAGCGCTACGGGACTCTTGAACACCGGGGAGCTGTTTTTT. Amino acid sequence: CSATGLLNTGELFF.

This clone was counted a single time. A junction boundary mismatches the germline segment, possibly from a read error. The rearrangement joins TRBV2 to TRBJ2-5; 7 positions agree with TRBD2. This CDR3 has 18 residues. Germline V gene data show CDR1 as SNHLY and CDR2 as FYNNEI. This CDR3 reads CASSERSSSGDLQGTQYF. DNA for the CDR3: TGTGCCAGCAGTGAGCGATCTTCTAGCGGAGACCTCCAAGGGACCCAGTACTTC.

The chain carries TRBV29-1 and TRBJ1-2; possible D gene TRBD1, 5 bases. From germline, CDR1 is SQVTM and CDR2 ANQGSEA. The CDR3 contains 13 residues. The V gene lost 4 bases and the J gene lost 7 bases, with 16 bases spanning the gap. CDR3 loop: CSVGEEGSGGYTF. In DNA form, the CDR3 reads TGCAGCGTTGGTGAGGAGGGGTCTGGTGGCTACACCTTC.

V and J are TRBV25-1 and TRBJ1-1; 9 bases fit TRBD1. The germline gives CDR1 MGHDK, CDR2 SYGVNS. The J segment lost 1 base and the V segment lost 4 bases, leaving 7 bases of the junction unmatched. There are 16 residues in the CDR3. The CDR3 DNA is TGTGCCAGCAGTGCCCCCGGGACAGGGCCGAACACTGAAGCTTTCTTT. This gives the protein CASSAPGTGPNTEAFF.

The chain is built from TRBV13 and TRBJ1-2; weak D call: TRBD1 (5 bases). The V end lost 1 base, the J end lost 7 bases, and 13 bases lay between the germline ends. The CDR3 consists of 14 residues. The germline V gene encodes CDR1 PRHDT and CDR2 FYEKMQ (reference sequence). Here the CDR3 DNA reads TGTGCCAGCAGCTTAGTCAGGGACTCCTCTGGCTACACCTTC. It encodes CASSLVRDSSGYTF. Together with reference TRBV13 and TRBJ1-2, the CDR3 gives the full variable domain: AAGVIQSPRHLIKEKRETATLKCYPIPRHDTVYWYQQGPGQDPQFLISFYEKMQSDKGSIPDRFSAQQFSDYHSELNMSSLELGDSALYFCASSLVRDSSGYTFGSGTRLTVV.

The rearrangement uses TRBV25-1 and TRBJ2-1, with D perhaps TRBD1 (6 bases). CDR1 is MGHDK, CDR2 SYGVNS, per germline. This CDR3 region has 15 residues. V lost 6 bases to trimming and J lost 1 base, with 13 bases between them. The CDR3, as DNA: TGTGCCAGCAGCCAGACAGGTTATTCCTACAATGAGCAGTTCTTC. Residues: CASSQTGYSYNEQFF.

The V gene is TRBV9, the J gene TRBJ1-2, with a possible D match to TRBD1 (5 bases). V shed 4 bases and J shed 3 bases, with 19 bases lying between them. CDR3 size: 16 residues. Germline loops: CDR1 SGDLS, CDR2 YYNGEE. This chain's CDR3 is CASSRTLLSGDYGYTF. In DNA form, the CDR3 reads TGTGCCAGCAGCCGTACCCTCCTGTCGGGGGACTATGGCTACACCTTC. Together with reference TRBV9 and TRBJ1-2, the CDR3 gives the full variable domain: DSGVTQTPKHLITATGQRVTLRCSPRSGDLSVYWYQQSLDQGLQFLIQYYNGEERAKGNILERFSAQQFPDLHSELNLSSLELGDSALYFCASSRTLLSGDYGYTFGSGTRLTVV.

The CDR3 region has the DNA TGTGCCAGCAGCCCCGGACAGGGGATCCAGCCCCAGCATTTT. Amino acids: CASSPGQGIQPQHF. The chain combines TRBV7-9 with TRBJ1-5, with 9 bases matching TRBD1. Losses at the gene ends were 5 bases for V and 7 bases for J; bases not matched to a gene: 6. The CDR3 sequence is 14 residues long. Germline values: CDR1 SEHNR, CDR2 FQNEAQ (reference sequence). The variable domain in full, completed from reference TRBV7-9 and TRBJ1-5, reads DTGVSQNPRHKITKRGQNVTFRCDPISEHNRLYWYRQTLGQGPEFLTYFQNEAQLEKSRLLSDRFSAERPKGSFSTLEIQRTEQGDSAMYLCASSPGQGIQPQHFGDGTRLSIL.

This chain uses TRBV28 with TRBJ2-7; 8 nucleotides align to TRBD2. V lost 0 bases to trimming and J lost 6 bases; unmatched junction nucleotides: 19. This CDR3 comprises 19 residues. Germline CDR1 is MDHEN and CDR2 is SYDVKM. CDR3 region: CASSLWILGGGLAPCEQYF. As DNA, the CDR3 is TGTGCCAGCAGTTTATGGATTCTCGGGGGGGGTTTAGCGCCCTGCGAGCAGTACTTC.

The chain links TRBV9 to TRBJ2-5; the D gene is possibly TRBD2 (6 bases). V was clipped by 0 bases and J by 0 bases, with 9 bases between them. CDR1 SGDLS and CDR2 YYNGEE come from the germline V gene. This CDR3 has 15 amino acids. The CDR3 DNA is TGTGCCAGCAGCGTAGAACGGGGGTACCAAGAGACCCAGTACTTC. It specifies CASSVERGYQETQYF.

The chain couples TRBV27 to TRBJ1-1, with D possibly being TRBD1 (5 bases). Germline values: CDR1 MNHEY, CDR2 SMNVEV (reference sequence). The CDR3 runs to 14 residues. Trimming took off 2 bases at V and 2 bases at J, with 9 bases between the two ends. The CDR3 DNA is TGTGCCAGCAGTTTAGGTACAGGAAACACTGAAGCTTTCTTT. Translation: CASSLGTGNTEAFF.